One sample yielded the 20 T cell receptor beta chains listed below, sequenced in a study of CD8+CD57+ T cells in acquired aplastic anemia. Template material for TCR beta VDJ and CDR3 profiling consisted of genomic DNA. TCRdb re-derived calls from the reads in MiXCR, one entry per CDR3 protein. In the table there are fewer than 200,000 distinct CDR3 sequences, 55% to 80% of which are singletons. Sequencing input: sorted CD4+, CD8+, or CD8+CD57+ T cells (not recorded which) from PBMCs. The receptors come from a human donor in good health.

In its sample, this clonotype was seen many times. The gene calls are TRBV7-3 and TRBJ2-2, with a weak D call TRBD1 (6 bases). This CDR3 comprises 18 residues. Germline lookup yields CDR1 SGHTA and CDR2 FQGTGA. Trimming removed 0 bases at V and 2 bases at J, with 16 bases between. CDR3: CASSLTPNLGGNTGELFF. In DNA form, the CDR3 reads TGTGCCAGCAGCTTAACGCCTAATCTAGGGGGTAACACCGGGGAGCTGTTTTTT.

The chain has TRBV14 and TRBJ2-6, with 10 bases identical to TRBD1. Germline CDR1 is SGHDN and CDR2 is FVKESK. CDR3 length: 16 amino acids. With V trimmed by 5 bases and J by 0 bases, 1 base remained unmatched. The chain's CDR3 is CASSDRGLSGANVLTF. The CDR3 region has the DNA TGTGCCAGCAGCGACAGGGGGCTCTCTGGGGCCAACGTCCTGACTTTC.

The chain carries TRBV5-1 and TRBJ1-5; D is perhaps TRBD1 (5 bases). Germline V lookup: CDR1 SGHRS, CDR2 YFSETQ. V was clipped by 0 bases and J by 5 bases, with 12 bases between them. This CDR3 has 15 amino acids. DNA for the CDR3: TGCGCCAGCAGCTTGGCCCCGGGACCTTATCAGCCCCAGCATTTT. Its protein product is CASSLAPGPYQPQHF.

The chain recombines TRBV6-5 with TRBJ2-1; TRBD2 matches at 9 bases. Looked up from germline, CDR1 is MNHEY and CDR2 is SVGAGI. CDR3 length: 18 amino acids. J lost 0 bases, V lost 10 bases, and 16 bases had no gene match. DNA of the CDR3: TGTGCCACCAAACCGGGACTAGCAGCCGCAAGCTCCTACAATGAGCAGTTCTTC. Its protein product is CATKPGLAAASSYNEQFF.

This clonotype was counted between two and nine times. The chain links TRBV7-9 to TRBJ1-2; unclear D gene. The CDR3 runs to 14 residues. Trimming removed 1 base from V and 4 bases from J, with 10 bases in between. The V gene's germline CDR1 is SEHNR and CDR2 FQNEAQ (reference sequence). For the CDR3, the DNA is TGTGCCAGCAGCTTAGGGCAGGTATCCTATGGCTACACCTTC. The encoded protein is CASSLGQVSYGYTF. The full variable domain, rest sourced from reference TRBV7-9 and TRBJ1-2, is DTGVSQNPRHKITKRGQNVTFRCDPISEHNRLYWYRQTLGQGPEFLTYFQNEAQLEKSRLLSDRFSAERPKGSFSTLEIQRTEQGDSAMYLCASSLGQVSYGYTFGSGTRLTVV.

The chain couples TRBV2 to TRBJ1-2; no definite D call. Germline CDR1 reads SNHLY; CDR2 reads FYNNEI. The CDR3 runs to 12 residues. The V end was cut by 8 bases, the J end by 4 bases, with 11 bases between. The CDR3 protein is CASRLGLYGYTF. For the CDR3, the DNA is TGTGCCAGCCGTCTAGGGCTCTATGGCTACACCTTC.

This chain links TRBV24-1 with TRBJ2-7, with D perhaps TRBD1 (6 bases). This CDR3 region has 15 residues. Germline loops: CDR1 KGHDR, CDR2 SFDVKD. Trimming shortened V by 5 bases and J by 5 bases, and 18 bases separated the two germline ends. The CDR3 loop reads CATSALGTPGDEQYF. As DNA, the CDR3 is TGTGCCACCAGTGCCCTCGGGACACCCGGCGACGAGCAGTACTTC.

V and J are TRBV24-1 and TRBJ2-2; maybe TRBD1 (8 bases). V lost 0 bases to trimming and J lost 1 base, with 14 bases between them. Germline CDR1 reads KGHDR; CDR2 reads SFDVKD. This CDR3 has 18 amino acids. In nucleotides, the CDR3 is TGTGCCACCAGTGATTTGGGGAGCGGGACAGGGAACACCGGGGAGCTGTTTTTT. The encoded protein is CATSDLGSGTGNTGELFF.

The V and J genes are TRBV11-2 and TRBJ2-2; the match to TRBD2 covers 7 bases. The CDR3 covers 17 residues. V lost 4 bases, J lost 1 base, and 9 bases stayed unmatched. Germline-derived CDR1 and CDR2 are SGHAT and FQNNGV. CDR3 residues: CASSSVAGRVNTGELFF. The CDR3 coding sequence is TGTGCCAGCAGCTCCGTAGCGGGCAGGGTGAACACCGGGGAGCTGTTTTTT.

This chain joins TRBV12-3 or TRBV12-4 and TRBJ2-7; TRBD2 agrees at 7 bases. The CDR3 is made up of 14 amino acids. J was trimmed by 3 bases and V by 7 bases; bases with no gene match: 9. The DNA for the CDR3 is TGTGCCAGCAACCCGAGCGGGGAGGGCTACGAGCAGTACTTC. Translating gives CASNPSGEGYEQYF.

The chain carries TRBV7-6 and TRBJ2-1; 9 nucleotides agree with TRBD1. CDR1 and CDR2 from the germline V gene are SGHVS and FNYEAQ. The CDR3 length is 14 residues. V gave up 3 bases and J gave up 7 bases; unmatched junction bases: 4. CDR3 in amino acids: CASSLDRGGNEQFF. CDR3 DNA: TGTGCCAGCAGCTTGGACAGGGGAGGGAATGAGCAGTTCTTC. Complete variable domain (other parts from reference TRBV7-6 and TRBJ2-1): GAGVSQSPRYKVTKRGQDVALRCDPISGHVSLYWYRQALGQGPEFLTYFNYEAQQDKSGLPNDRFSAERPEGSISTLTIQRTEQRDSAMYRCASSLDRGGNEQFFGPGTRLTVL.

This clonotype was observed at least ten times. Compared with germline, one end of the junction differs, possibly owing to a read error. The V gene is TRBV19, the J gene TRBJ2-7; TRBD1 matches 10 bases. The CDR3 runs 14 residues. The germline gives CDR1 LNHDA, CDR2 SQIVND (reference sequence). CDR3 sequence reads: CASSPGTGAYEQYF. The CDR3 DNA is TGCGCCAGCAGCCCCGGGACAGGGGCCTACGAGCAGTACTTC.

This clonotype was detected only a few times. This chain links TRBV29-1 with TRBJ1-1, with D possibly being TRBD1 (5 bases). Germline CDR1 is SQVTM and CDR2 is ANQGSEA. The CDR3 length is 13 residues. V lost 6 bases and J lost 4, with 15 bases in between. DNA for the CDR3: TGCAGCGTGACCCTGGGAAGGGGCACTGAAGCTTTCTTT. Residues: CSVTLGRGTEAFF.

The J gene is TRBJ2-3, the V gene TRBV7-9; TRBD2 is a possible D gene (6 bases). The CDR3 has 13 amino acids. CDR1 is SEHNR, CDR2 FQNEAQ, per germline (reference sequence). V lost 5 bases to trimming and J lost 4 bases, with 10 bases between them. CDR3 coding DNA: TGTGCCAGCAGCCGGCCGGGGGCAGATACGCAGTATTTT. Its translation is CASSRPGADTQYF.

As to this clonotype: A much larger clone lies a single base off, so this may be a read error. The J gene is TRBJ2-7, the V gene TRBV27; D is possibly TRBD1 or TRBD2 (5 bases each). The V gene's germline CDR1 is MNHEY and CDR2 SMNVEV (reference sequence). There are 12 residues in the CDR3. The CDR3 spells CAGRTGTHEQYF. CDR3 DNA sequence: TGTGCCGGCAGGACTGGGACCCACGAGCAGTACTTC.

The chain joins TRBV7-2 to TRBJ2-1; D not resolved. V gave up 5 bases and J gave up 4 bases, with 15 bases separating them. The CDR3 has 15 amino acids. CDR1 is SGHTA, CDR2 FQGNSA, per germline. As DNA, the CDR3 is TGTGCCAGCAGCCTCCCGGGCCGCTGGTACAATGAGCAGTTCTTC. Translating it yields CASSLPGRWYNEQFF.

The CDR3 is CATSHMADQPQHF. The CDR3, as DNA: TGTGCCACCTCTCACATGGCAGACCAGCCCCAGCATTTT. This chain joins TRBV24-1 and TRBJ1-5; no definite D call. The CDR3 is 13 residues long. Germline CDR1 reads KGHDR; CDR2 reads SFDVKD. V gave up 9 bases and J gave up 7 bases, with 15 bases separating them.

The genes are TRBV12-5 and TRBJ2-5; 9 bases are shared with TRBD1. The CDR3 length is 15 residues. V was clipped by 6 bases and J by 2 bases; unmatched bases: 7. Germline CDR1 and CDR2: LGHNT and FRNRAP. CDR3 protein: CASGPTGTGQETQYF. The DNA of the CDR3 is TGTGCTAGTGGACCGACCGGGACAGGGCAAGAGACCCAGTACTTC.

This chain connects TRBV11-3 to TRBJ1-3, with unresolved D. This CDR3 is 16 amino acids long. CDR1 and CDR2 (germline): SGHNT, YENEEA. The ends were cut back, 5 bases at V and 4 bases at J, with 18 bases in the middle. CDR3 DNA: TGTGCCAGCAGCGTCAGCTTTCAGAAGTCCGGAAACACCATATATTTT. This encodes CASSVSFQKSGNTIYF.

The chain is built from TRBV5-1 and TRBJ1-1; a possible D gene is TRBD1 (5 bases). V was clipped by 4 bases and J by 6 bases, with 10 bases between them. The germline gives CDR1 SGHRS, CDR2 YFSETQ. The CDR3 is 12 amino acids. The DNA of the CDR3 is TGCGCCAGCAGCCAAGGGGAGGCTGAAGCTTTCTTT. Protein product: CASSQGEAEAFF.